This T cell receptor (beta chain) originates from a study of blood T cells in healthy people across ages. Broader study findings: Both higher diversity and more naive CD4+ cells marked long-lived donors when set against aged donors. Underestimates were what the diversity estimates from one million T cells were considered to be.

Concerning this clonotype itself: The antigen is not known.

Total RNA, at least 5 micrograms per sample, came from PBMCs. The CDR3 has 13 residues. The germline V gene encodes CDR1 KGHDR and CDR2 SFDVKD. V was shortened by 8 bases and J by 6 bases, with 13 bases between the two germline ends. A J-beta primer mix and a sample-barcoded 5' primer were used in a second PCR of about 6 to 12 cycles. Each cDNA was tagged by a template-switch adaptor containing 12 random nucleotides. TCRdb passed the 5' RACE reads through MiXCR, listing each CDR3 protein once. Of fewer than 900,000 distinct CDR3 sequences listed, roughly 44% are singletons. The chain is built from TRBV24-1 and TRBJ1-5; tentatively, D is TRBD1 (5 bases). This TCR was sampled from a woman aged 60-70 years in good health. Sequencing used blood. The CDR3 here is CATTAGSGQPQHF. The CDR3 nucleotides read TGTGCCACCACCGCAGGGTCGGGTCAGCCCCAGCATTTT.